This T cell receptor (beta chain) was recovered during a study of CD8+ T cells in alopecia areata. Extraction of RNA preceded its reverse transcription into cDNA, which served as the sequencing template. Libraries were prepared by immunoSEQ multiplex PCR; TCRdb keeps only in-frame clonotypes and omits some of them. Here the sample spans about 150,000 clones, 50% to 60% being singletons. The CDR3 is made up of 13 amino acids. Per germline, CDR1 SQVTM and CDR2 ANQGSEA. Trimming took off 7 bases at V and 3 bases at J, with 13 bases between the two ends. This sequence originates from a human donor in good health. This chain uses TRBV29-1 with TRBJ1-5; tentative D call: TRBD1 (6 bases). Sequenced material: CD4+ T cells sorted from blood. In nucleotides, the CDR3 is TGCAGCGCCCTAGGGGGGTCCAATCAGCCCCAGCATTTT. Translation: CSALGGSNQPQHF.